This TCR beta chain was captured by sequencing in a study of cytomegalovirus exposure and HLA in healthy donors. The study's findings and limits: Highest at DRB1 and lowest at HLA-C, TCR association rates differed among HLA loci in a later analysis.

CDR1 and CDR2 from the germline V gene are SGHRS and YFSETQ. J was trimmed by 7 bases and V by 6 bases; bases with no gene match: 14. This CDR3 region has 15 residues. PCR was performed using 60 Vbeta and 13 Jbeta primers. This table comes from immunoSEQ multiplex PCR, and its TCRdb copy is limited to in-frame clones, with some not included. This sample carries around 170,000 clones, over 60% of them seen once, and the ten largest clones take over 1.2%. As for this clone: Its specificity is unknown.

The TCR comes from a girl under 18 in good health and CMV-seronegative. This chain links TRBV5-1 with TRBJ2-7, with 9 bases lining up with TRBD1. Sequenced input: PBMCs. DNA of the CDR3: TGCGCCAGCACCTCCGCGGGGGACAGGGCTGGGGAGCAGTACTTC. This sequence encodes CASTSAGDRAGEQYF.